The T cell receptor beta chain described here comes from a study of T cells in Graves' hyperthyroidism and ophthalmopathy. Overall study findings and caveats: Most thyroid clonotypes expanded above 0.001 appeared in blood too. The model forecast ophthalmopathy, anticipating it by a median roughly 6 months before onset.

This clonotype has at least ten counts. Its antigen is currently unknown. PBMCs were obtained from 10 ml fresh peripheral blood. From RNA transcripts, TCR beta CDR3 regions were amplified. First-round RT-PCR of the TCR CDR3 relied on the HTBI primer set. A single record per CDR3 protein comes from TCRdb applying MiXCR to the multiplex PCR reads. The table has 200,000 to 300,000 distinct CDR3 sequences, about 24% seen once. V was cut by 1 base and J by 11 bases, with 12 bases left in between. Germline V lookup: CDR1 SGHVS, CDR2 FNYEAQ. The CDR3 has 13 amino acids. The source is a middle-aged woman with Graves' ophthalmopathy. The V and J genes are TRBV7-6 and TRBJ1-5, with D hard to call. The sample consisted of blood. The CDR3 nucleotides are TGTGCCAGCAGCTTAGAAACGGGTAAATCCCAGCATTTT. Its protein is CASSLETGKSQHF. Drawing the rest from reference TRBV7-6 and TRBJ1-5, the complete variable domain is GAGVSQSPRYKVTKRGQDVALRCDPISGHVSLYWYRQALGQGPEFLTYFNYEAQQDKSGLPNDRFSAERPEGSISTLTIQRTEQRDSAMYRCASSLETGKSQHFGDGTRLSIL.